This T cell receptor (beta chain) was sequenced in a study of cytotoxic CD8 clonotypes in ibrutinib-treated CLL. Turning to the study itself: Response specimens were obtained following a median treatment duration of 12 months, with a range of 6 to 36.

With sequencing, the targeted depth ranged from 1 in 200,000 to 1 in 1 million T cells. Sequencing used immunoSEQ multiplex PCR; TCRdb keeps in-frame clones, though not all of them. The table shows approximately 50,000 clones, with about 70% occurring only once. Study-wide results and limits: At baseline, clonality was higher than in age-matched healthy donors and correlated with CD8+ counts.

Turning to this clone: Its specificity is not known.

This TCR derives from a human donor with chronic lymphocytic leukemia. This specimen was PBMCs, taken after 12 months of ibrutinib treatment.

The CDR3 here is CASSLRGRDTEAFF. CDR3 DNA sequence: TGTGCCAGCAGCTTAAGGGGGCGGGACACTGAAGCTTTCTTT. V gene TRBV13 combines with J gene TRBJ1-1; 7 nucleotides line up with TRBD1. V lost 2 bases, J lost 3 bases, and 3 bases stayed unmatched. This CDR3 contains 14 residues. Germline V gives CDR1 PRHDT, CDR2 FYEKMQ (reference sequence).